These T cell receptor beta chains were read from a single sample in a study of T cells after yellow fever vaccination. TCRdb recomputed calls from the 5' RACE reads with MiXCR, one row per CDR3 protein. Here the sample spans hundreds of thousands of distinct CDR3 sequences, about 17% being singletons. The sample here was PBMCs, taken before the yellow fever booster vaccination. The receptors here all came from a young man who received the YFV17D yellow fever vaccine. Each CDR3 is given with its conserved first and last residue. The order of the fields is D gene, J gene, V gene, clone size, CDR3 DNA, CDR3 protein. The D gene is left open where the match is weak. The listing skips clone size in some rows; elsewhere it reads once, few, many or a size class.

D: TRBD1
J: TRBJ1-2
V: TRBV20-1
size: many
DNA: TGCAGTGCTAGAGATCTCGGACAGGCGCTGAAAGGTGGCTACACCTTC
CDR3: CSARDLGQALKGGYTF

D: TRBD1
J: TRBJ2-1
V: TRBV27
size: few
DNA: TGTGCCAGCATAGCCCTGGGACAGTACAATGAGCAGTTCTTC
CDR3: CASIALGQYNEQFF

D: TRBD1
J: TRBJ1-2
V: TRBV10-3
size: .
DNA: TGTGCCAACTCTGAGGGGGCTCGTGGCTACACCTTC
CDR3: CANSEGARGYTF

D: .
J: TRBJ1-1
V: TRBV29-1
size: .
DNA: TGCGTTGATGACGGGCACACTGAAGCTTTCTTT
CDR3: CVDDGHTEAFF

D: .
J: TRBJ2-5
V: TRBV21-1
size: few
DNA: TGTGCCAGCAGAACTGTGGGGATAGAGACCCAGTACTTC
CDR3: CASRTVGIETQYF

D: .
J: TRBJ2-5
V: TRBV12-5
size: few
DNA: TGTGCTAGTGGGGAGCAAGATGGGACCCAGTACTTC
CDR3: CASGEQDGTQYF

D: TRBD2
J: TRBJ2-1
V: TRBV25-1
size: .
DNA: TGTGCCAGCAGTGAGGGAACTAGCGCTTCGGTGGACAATGAGCAGTTCTTC
CDR3: CASSEGTSASVDNEQFF

D: .
J: TRBJ1-2
V: TRBV12-3/TRBV12-4
size: .
DNA: TGTGCCACCCATCCGGGGGGGCCTCGGGATGGCTACACCTTC
CDR3: CATHPGGPRDGYTF

D: .
J: TRBJ2-2
V: TRBV20-1
size: few
DNA: TGCAGTGCTAGAGAGGTAGCGCGGACCGGGGAGCTGTTTTTT
CDR3: CSAREVARTGELFF

D: .
J: TRBJ2-3
V: TRBV3-1
size: .
DNA: TGTGCCAGCAGCCAAGATACGGGCTCCCGGCGGTATTTT
CDR3: CASSQDTGSRRYF

D: TRBD1
J: TRBJ2-7
V: TRBV5-4
size: .
DNA: TGTGCCAGCAGGCCGGGACAGGAACACTACGAGCAGTACTTC
CDR3: CASRPGQEHYEQYF

D: TRBD1
J: TRBJ2-3
V: TRBV25-1
size: few
DNA: TGTGCCAGCAGTGACCGGGACAGGGGATACGTAGATACGCAGTATTTT
CDR3: CASSDRDRGYVDTQYF

D: .
J: TRBJ2-3
V: TRBV6-5
size: few
DNA: TGTGCCAGCAGTTATTCCTTTGGGTCCAACGTGGGATATTTT
CDR3: CASSYSFGSNVGYF

D: TRBD2
J: TRBJ2-3
V: TRBV6-4
size: many
DNA: TGTGCCAGCAGTGACTCGAGCGGGGGCACAGATACGCAGTATTTT
CDR3: CASSDSSGGTDTQYF

D: .
J: TRBJ2-5
V: TRBV5-4
size: many
DNA: TGTGCCAGCAGCTTGGGATTAGCGGCAGAGACCCAGTACTTC
CDR3: CASSLGLAAETQYF

D: .
J: TRBJ1-2
V: TRBV7-9
size: .
DNA: TGTGCCAGCAGCTTTACCGGGTACTACACCTTC
CDR3: CASSFTGYYTF

D: .
J: TRBJ2-4
V: TRBV4-2
size: .
DNA: TGTGCCAGCAGCCAAGGAGGACTAAAAAACATTCAGTACTTC
CDR3: CASSQGGLKNIQYF

D: TRBD1
J: TRBJ2-2
V: TRBV15
size: .
DNA: TGTGCCACCAGCATTTACAGGGGTGACGGCGGGGAGCTGTTTTTT
CDR3: CATSIYRGDGGELFF

D: .
J: TRBJ1-2
V: TRBV5-5
size: .
DNA: TGTGCCAGCAGCTTTGAGGGGTATGGCTACACCTTC
CDR3: CASSFEGYGYTF

D: TRBD1
J: TRBJ1-2
V: TRBV20-1
size: .
DNA: TGCAGTGCTGGAGAAGGACAGGGCCGTGGCTACACCTTC
CDR3: CSAGEGQGRGYTF

D: .
J: TRBJ1-2
V: TRBV25-1
size: few
DNA: TGTGCCAGCAGTGAAGCAGGGGCGGGCTATGGCTACACCTTC
CDR3: CASSEAGAGYGYTF

D: .
J: TRBJ2-1
V: TRBV4-2
size: .
DNA: TGTGCCAGCAGCCAGGCGGGGCATGAGCAGTTCTTC
CDR3: CASSQAGHEQFF

D: .
J: TRBJ1-2
V: TRBV20-1
size: many
DNA: TGCAGTGCTAGTACGAACCCCGGCTACACCTTC
CDR3: CSASTNPGYTF